This record covers a single T cell receptor (beta chain). No antigen is known for it. Per-base quality was not reported, and no clone a single base away is much larger than it. The data derive from a study of Tregs in tolerant kidney transplant recipients (dated by TCRdb to the late 2010s). Turning to the overall study: The transplants used related donors with nonmyeloablative bone marrow transplantation, and mixed chimerism in the human trials was transient. Before combined kidney and bone marrow transplantation, this study identified donor-specific regulatory T cells using TCRbeta sequencing and then followed those same cells after transplant. The research as a whole found: For some patients the PCR primers changed over time, which made it impossible to compare the samples from those patients at the nucleotide level. The study was limited by small patient numbers, and the findings need validation in larger populations and under other immunosuppression protocols. Donor-specific Treg expansion was found to exceed global Treg expansion in tolerant patients, suggesting antigen-driven rather than nonspecific expansion. The most biologically relevant and donor-specific TCRbeta repertoire appeared to be identified by expanding Tregs with activated donor B cells. Biological reproducibility was not directly addressed, though technical replication error appeared minimal.

Taken from cysteine to phenylalanine, the CDR3 has 15 residues. Just CDR3 DNA is preserved here, 45 bases in frame from base 1. The CDR1 and CDR2 encoded by the germline V gene (reference sequence) are LNHDA and SQIVND. After removal of 5 bases from V and 4 bases from J, the junction retains 5 bases not matched to a gene. The time point label of this sample denotes: blood sample drawn before combined kidney and bone marrow transplant. Unstimulated Tregs (CD4+CD25+CD127-), CD4+ non-Tregs (CD4+CD25-), CD4 and CD8 cells were FACS-sorted from thawed PBMCs. The patients were a few recipients of combined kidney and bone marrow transplants from the ITN036ST trial, and samples were available only for these trial subjects. Healthy control blood was separated into PBMCs by Ficoll density gradient and cryopreserved, and patient PBMCs were collected both before and after transplant. For TCRbeta CDR3 sequencing, genomic DNA from the sorted cells was extracted using the QIAGEN DNeasy Blood and Tissue Kit. High-throughput TCRbeta CDR3 sequencing, including PCR amplification with bias correction and internal controls, was performed commercially through immunoSEQ. The paper's processing steps were these. Unique productive TCRbeta sequences were defined by CDR3 nucleotide sequence when primers matched and otherwise by CDR3 amino acid sequence together with Vbeta and Jbeta genes. Sorting error was corrected by removing sequences shared between sorted populations at a frequency ratio of 2:1 or less, and the remaining shared sequences were assigned to the higher population. A sequence counted as donor-reactive if, in CFSE-low cells, the sequence had a frequency of at least 0.01% and was expanded at least 5-fold compared with unstimulated cells. Repertoire divergence was quantified by Jensen-Shannon divergence using the top 100 TCRbeta sequences ranked by frequency. For any sample with multiple sequencing runs, sorting error was corrected in each run separately before the runs were pooled. Held by TCRdb, this immuneACCESS table contains in-frame sequences only and omits some clones. Under half of the omission traces to an unresolved V gene where checked; the cause of the rest is unknown. That table is the source of V, J and clone size, and D and trimming were worked out from the DNA. In all, the sample holds about 100,000 clones, and nearly 90% of those were seen once. Of the sample, roughly 0.35% falls within the top ten clones.

The chain couples TRBV19 to TRBJ2-1; 10 bases in the junction line up with TRBD2. Sequenced material: CD4+ T cells from blood, taken before the transplant. The clonotype was recovered from a human donor who received a combined kidney and bone marrow transplant. The CDR3 corresponds to CASSAGTSVYNEQFF. In nucleotides, the sequence is TGTGCCAGTAGTGCCGGGACTAGCGTATACAATGAGCAGTTCTTC.